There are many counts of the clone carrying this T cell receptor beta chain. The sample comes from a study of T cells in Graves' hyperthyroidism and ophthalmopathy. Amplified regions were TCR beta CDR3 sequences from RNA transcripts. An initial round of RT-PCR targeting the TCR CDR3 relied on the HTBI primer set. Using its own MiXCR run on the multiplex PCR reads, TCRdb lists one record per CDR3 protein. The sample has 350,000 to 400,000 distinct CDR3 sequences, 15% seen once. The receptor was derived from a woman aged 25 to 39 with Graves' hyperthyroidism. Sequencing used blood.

The CDR3 DNA is TGTGCCAGCAGTTACTCAGGGACCCAGTACTTC. It codes for CASSYSGTQYF. V usage is TRBV6-5 and J usage is TRBJ2-5; D call uncertain. V was shortened by 0 bases and J by 7 bases, with 3 bases between the two germline ends. The CDR3 spans 11 residues. From germline, CDR1 is MNHEY and CDR2 SVGAGI.